The 5 T cell receptor beta chains in this list originate from one sample, sequenced in a study of T cells after somatic rescue of genetic block. Clones were sequenced by immunoSEQ multiplex PCR, and TCRdb holds only the in-frame ones, with some missing. The sample has 70,000 to 95,000 clones, around 89% seen once. Sequenced material: peripheral blood mononuclear cells (PBMCs). These receptors were taken from a woman aged 18-29 years.

The V call is TRBV28, the J call TRBJ1-6; D gene ambiguous. There are 13 residues in the CDR3. The V end lost 6 bases, the J end lost 7 bases, and 10 bases lay between the germline ends. From germline, CDR1 is MDHEN and CDR2 SYDVKM. Here the CDR3 DNA reads TGTGCCAGCAGCCCGTCCTGGAATTCACCCCTCCACTTT. It yields the protein CASSPSWNSPLHF.

The rearrangement joins TRBV7-3 to TRBJ2-5, with D possibly TRBD1 on 6 matching bases. The CDR3 is 13 residues long. Germline CDR1 is SGHTA and CDR2 is FQGTGA. V was trimmed by 5 bases and J by 5 bases, leaving 12 bases between them. CDR3 nucleotides: TGTGCCAGCAGCAGGACAGTCCGGGAGACCCAGTACTTC. Protein: CASSRTVRETQYF.

V and J are TRBV7-8 and TRBJ1-4, with D possibly matching TRBD1 (6 bases). The CDR3 runs 18 residues. V was clipped by 0 bases and J by 3 bases, with 17 bases between them. Germline V gene lookup returns CDR1 SGHVS and CDR2 FQNEAQ. The CDR3 DNA reads TGTGCCAGCAGCTTAGCACCTTTGGGGGCCGGTTCTAATGAAAAACTGTTTTTT. Amino acids: CASSLAPLGAGSNEKLFF.

V gene TRBV28 combines with J gene TRBJ2-2, with 7 bases matching TRBD2. The V gene end was trimmed by 4 bases and the J gene end by 8 bases; junction bases not matched to a gene: 13. CDR3 length: 16 residues. Germline loops: CDR1 MDHEN, CDR2 SYDVKM. CDR3 nucleotides: TGTGCCAGCAGTTCTACCGGGACTAAGTTAGGGGGGGAGCTGTTTTTT. It yields the protein CASSSTGTKLGGELFF.

This clone was seen a single time. An end of the junction differs from the germline gene, which may be a read error. The gene calls are TRBV13 and TRBJ1-5; unclear D gene. This CDR3 is 13 amino acids long. The germline V gene encodes CDR1 PRHDT and CDR2 FYEKMQ (reference sequence). DNA of the CDR3: TGTGCCAGCAGCCTAGGAGTGAATCAGCCCCAGCATTTT. It yields the protein CASSLGVNQPQHF.